A selection of T cell receptor beta chains follows, all from one sample in a study of response to subunit inactivated influenza vaccine. MiXCR was run by TCRdb on the RT-PCR reads, yielding one entry per CDR3 protein. This sample has about 500,000 distinct CDR3 sequences, with more than 15% found just once. Specimen: CD4+ T cells sorted from PBMCs, collected less than 30 months after vaccination. All receptors come from a man aged 45 to 75 who received an inactivated influenza vaccine. Each CDR3 is given with its conserved first and last residue. D genes are given only for firm matches. The listing skips clone size in some rows; elsewhere it reads once, few, many or a size class.

-,few,TRBJ2-5,TRBV7-2,13,TGTGCCAGCAGCTTCGGCTGGGGGGAGACCCAGTACTTC,CASSFGWGETQYF
-,few,TRBJ2-1,TRBV28,16,TGTGCCAGCAGTTTGTCAAGCGGCCTTTCCTACAATGAGCAGTTCTTC,CASSLSSGLSYNEQFF
TRBD1,-,TRBJ2-7,TRBV9,15,TGTGCCAGCAGCGTAGGTCGGGGACAGTCCGGCGAGCAGTACTTC,CASSVGRGQSGEQYF
-,-,TRBJ1-5,TRBV14,14,TGTGCCAGCAGCCAAGCCCCGGCCGGCGGGCCCCAGCATTTT,CASSQAPAGGPQHF
-,-,TRBJ2-2,TRBV4-2,15,TGTGCCAGCAGCCCTCAGGGACGCGGGTCCGGGGAGCTGTTTTTT,CASSPQGRGSGELFF
TRBD2,few,TRBJ2-3,TRBV7-2,17,TGTGCCAGCAGCTGGGCCGGGACTAGCGGCAGCACAGATACGCAGTATTTT,CASSWAGTSGSTDTQYF
-,few,TRBJ1-1,TRBV6-2/TRBV6-3,13,TGTGCCAGCAGGGGTGGAGGGAAGTATGAAGCTTTCTTT,CASRGGGKYEAFF
-,few,TRBJ1-2,TRBV28,11,TGTGCCAGCAGTTTCCGGTATGGCTACACCTTC,CASSFRYGYTF
-,few,TRBJ1-1,TRBV5-1,14,TGCGCCAGCAGCTTGGCCGAGAGGGTCGGAGAAGCTTTCTTT,CASSLAERVGEAFF
-,-,TRBJ2-5,TRBV20-1,13,TGCAGTGCTAGACATATATACCAAGAGACCCAGTACTTC,CSARHIYQETQYF
-,few,TRBJ2-7,TRBV5-6,13,TGTGCCAGCAGCTTGGTTGCCACTGGCGAGCAGTACTTC,CASSLVATGEQYF
-,-,TRBJ2-7,TRBV20-1,15,TGCAGTGCTAGAGATTATTGGCTTAACTCCTACGAGCAGTACTTC,CSARDYWLNSYEQYF
-,-,TRBJ2-7,TRBV7-6,14,TGTGCCAGCAGCTTACAAGAAGGGGTGTTCGAGCAGTACTTC,CASSLQEGVFEQYF
-,-,TRBJ2-2,TRBV10-3,14,TGTGCCATCAGTGTGCAGGGTAACACCGGGGAGCTGTTTTTT,CAISVQGNTGELFF
-,few,TRBJ2-6,TRBV25-1,15,TGTGCCAGCAGTGTCTTGTCCTCTGGGGCCAACGTCCTGACTTTC,CASSVLSSGANVLTF
-,few,TRBJ2-3,TRBV5-1,14,TGCGCCAGCAGCCTGGCCAGGACCACAGATACGCAGTATTTT,CASSLARTTDTQYF
TRBD2,-,TRBJ2-1,TRBV20-1,14,TGCAGTGCTAGAGATGGACTAGCGGGAAGGGAGCAGTTCTTC,CSARDGLAGREQFF
TRBD2,few,TRBJ2-2,TRBV6-2/TRBV6-3,14,TGTGCCAGCAGGCGGGGGGGCCGCACCGGGGAGCTGTTTTTT,CASRRGGRTGELFF
-,many,TRBJ2-1,TRBV30,16,TGTGCCAGCATAAGGGGTACCCTGGGCTCCTACAATGAGCAGTTCTTC,CASIRGTLGSYNEQFF
TRBD2,many,TRBJ2-2,TRBV2,16,TGTGCCAGCGTCGGTAGCGGGGGGCGGGTCACCGGGGAGCTGTTTTTT,CASVGSGGRVTGELFF
-,-,TRBJ1-2,TRBV9,14,TGTGCCAGCAGCGTAGGGCAGGGCGTCTATGGCTACACCTTC,CASSVGQGVYGYTF
TRBD2,-,TRBJ2-1,TRBV5-1,16,TGCGCCAGCAGCTGGAGGGGTGCGGGAGAGGGAAATGAGCAGTTCTTC,CASSWRGAGEGNEQFF
-,-,TRBJ2-1,TRBV7-2,14,TGTGCCAGCAGCTTAGCGTTTAGCCAGAATGAGCAGTTCTTC,CASSLAFSQNEQFF
-,-,TRBJ1-5,TRBV7-2,16,TGTGCCAGCAGCTTGGGCCAGGCGTATAGCAATCAGCCCCAGCATTTT,CASSLGQAYSNQPQHF
TRBD2,-,TRBJ2-7,TRBV15,16,TGTGCCACCAGCAGGGGTGGAGGTACTAGCGGCTACGAGCAGTACTTC,CATSRGGGTSGYEQYF
-,-,TRBJ2-1,TRBV29-1,13,TGCAGCGTTGAACCCAGCAGGGACAATGAGCAGTTCTTC,CSVEPSRDNEQFF
-,-,TRBJ2-7,TRBV12-3/TRBV12-4,13,TGTGCCAGCAGTTTACCTCCACAAGACGAGCAGTACTTC,CASSLPPQDEQYF
-,few,TRBJ2-3,TRBV11-2,15,TGTGCCAGCAGCTTAGTGGTCGGGACGACCCAAAAGCAGTATTTT,CASSLVVGTTQKQYF
-,-,TRBJ2-1,TRBV27,16,TGTGCCAGCAGTCCTCTGATCAGCGGCCTAAACAATGAGCAGTTCTTC,CASSPLISGLNNEQFF
TRBD2,many,TRBJ2-7,TRBV3-1,15,TGCGCCAGCAGCCAAGGACTAGCGGGGGACTACGAGCAGTACTTC,CASSQGLAGDYEQYF
-,many,TRBJ1-5,TRBV6-5,17,TGTGCCAGCAGTTACTTAGTCGCCAGGGGAACGTCTCAGCCCCAGCATTTT,CASSYLVARGTSQPQHF
TRBD1,few,TRBJ2-1,TRBV4-2,16,TGTGCCAGCAGCCAAGATCAGGGGGACCCCTACAATGAGCAGTTCTTC,CASSQDQGDPYNEQFF
-,many,TRBJ2-3,TRBV9,15,TGTGCCAGCAGCGTAGGCGGGGGCCGCACAGATACGCAGTATTTT,CASSVGGGRTDTQYF
-,few,TRBJ2-4,TRBV7-2,13,TGTGCCAGCAGCTTAGCCCCCGCGAACATTCAGTACTTC,CASSLAPANIQYF
-,many,TRBJ1-1,TRBV10-3,11,TGTGCCATCAGGGAGAACACTGAAGCTTTCTTT,CAIRENTEAFF
TRBD1,-,TRBJ1-1,TRBV7-2,14,TGTGCCAGCAGCCCCGGACAGGGGGAAACTGAAGCTTTCTTT,CASSPGQGETEAFF
-,few,TRBJ2-1,TRBV6-5,14,TGTGCCAGCAGTTACTCGACAGCTAGCACTGAGCAGTTCTTC,CASSYSTASTEQFF
-,many,TRBJ2-7,TRBV20-1,13,TGCAGTGCGACCCGCTCGACGGCGGGTGAGCAGTACTTC,CSATRSTAGEQYF
-,few,TRBJ2-4,TRBV20-1,14,TGCAGTGCTAGCGGACGGGGGGCTTTAAACATTCAGTACTTC,CSASGRGALNIQYF
-,few,TRBJ2-7,TRBV5-1,15,TGCGCCAGCAGCGGGGGTGTGGGACCCTCCTACGAGCAGTACTTC,CASSGGVGPSYEQYF
-,few,TRBJ2-3,TRBV29-1,13,TGCAGCGCGGTGGGGACCTTAGGGGATACGCAGTATTTT,CSAVGTLGDTQYF
TRBD2,few,TRBJ2-1,TRBV7-3,15,TGTGCCAGCAGCCGACTAGCGGGAGGTGGTAATGAGCAGTTCTTC,CASSRLAGGGNEQFF